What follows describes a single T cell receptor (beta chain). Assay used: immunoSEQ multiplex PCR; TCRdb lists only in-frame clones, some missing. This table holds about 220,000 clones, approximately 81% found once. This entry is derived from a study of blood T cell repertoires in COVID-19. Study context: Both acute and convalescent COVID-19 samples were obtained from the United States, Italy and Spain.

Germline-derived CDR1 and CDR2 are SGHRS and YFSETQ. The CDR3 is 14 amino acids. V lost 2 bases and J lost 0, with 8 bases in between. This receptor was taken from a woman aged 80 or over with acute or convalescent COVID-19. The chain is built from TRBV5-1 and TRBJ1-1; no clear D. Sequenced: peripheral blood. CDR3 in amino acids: CASSLGGMNTEAFF. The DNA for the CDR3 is TGCGCCAGCAGCTTAGGCGGGATGAACACTGAAGCTTTCTTT. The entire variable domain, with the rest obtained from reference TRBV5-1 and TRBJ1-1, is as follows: KAGVTQTPRYLIKTRGQQVTLSCSPISGHRSVSWYQQTPGQGLQFLFEYFSETQRNKGNFPGRFSGRQFSNSRSEMNVSTLELGDSALYLCASSLGGMNTEAFFGQGTRLTVV.